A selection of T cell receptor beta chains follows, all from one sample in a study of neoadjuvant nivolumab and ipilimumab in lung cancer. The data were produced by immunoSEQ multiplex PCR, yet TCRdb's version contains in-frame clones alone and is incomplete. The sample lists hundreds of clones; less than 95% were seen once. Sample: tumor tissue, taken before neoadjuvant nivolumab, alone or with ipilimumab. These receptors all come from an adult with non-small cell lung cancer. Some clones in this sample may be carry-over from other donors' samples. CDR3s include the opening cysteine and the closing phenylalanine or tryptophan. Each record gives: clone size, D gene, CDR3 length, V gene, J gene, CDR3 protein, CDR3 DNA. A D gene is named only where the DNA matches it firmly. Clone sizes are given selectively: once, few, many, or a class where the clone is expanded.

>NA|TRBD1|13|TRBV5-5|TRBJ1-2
CASSLGQNYGYTF
TGTGCCAGCAGCCTGGGACAGAACTATGGCTACACCTTC
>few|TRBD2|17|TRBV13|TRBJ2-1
CASSFRGLPKSYNEQFF
TGTGCCAGCAGCTTTAGGGGACTACCAAAATCCTACAATGAGCAGTTCTTC
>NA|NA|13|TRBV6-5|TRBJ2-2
CASSYKVGGELFF
TGTGCCAGCAGTTATAAAGTCGGCGGGGAGCTGTTTTTT
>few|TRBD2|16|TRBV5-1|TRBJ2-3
CASSLEGLGASDTQYF
TGCGCCAGCAGCTTGGAGGGACTAGGAGCGTCGGATACGCAGTATTTT
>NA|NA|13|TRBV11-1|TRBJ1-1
CASSLEGGTEAFF
TGTGCCAGCAGCTTAGAGGGGGGCACTGAAGCTTTCTTT
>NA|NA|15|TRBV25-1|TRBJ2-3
CASSESGMSTDTQYF
TGTGCCAGCAGTGAGTCGGGGATGAGCACAGATACGCAGTATTTT
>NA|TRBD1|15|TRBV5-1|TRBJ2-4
CASSHPDRAPNIQYF
TGCGCCAGCAGCCACCCTGACAGGGCTCCGAACATTCAGTACTTC
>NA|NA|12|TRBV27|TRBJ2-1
CASSLGGNEQFF
TGTGCCAGCAGTTTAGGCGGGAATGAGCAGTTCTTC
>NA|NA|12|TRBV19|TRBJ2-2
CASQTFTGELFF
TGTGCCAGTCAGACTTTTACCGGGGAGCTGTTTTTT
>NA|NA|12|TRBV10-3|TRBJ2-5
CAISEPLKSQYF
TGTGCCATCAGTGAGCCTCTCAAGAGCCAGTACTTC
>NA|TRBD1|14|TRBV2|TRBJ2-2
CASTTGANTGELFF
TGTGCCAGCACTACAGGGGCGAACACCGGGGAGCTGTTTTTT
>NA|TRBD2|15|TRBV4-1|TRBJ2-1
CASSQGLAQGGEQFF
TGCGCCAGCAGCCAAGGACTAGCGCAAGGGGGTGAGCAGTTCTTC
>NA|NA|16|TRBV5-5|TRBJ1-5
CASSLGVGGGNQPQHF
TGTGCCAGCAGCTTGGGGGTGGGCGGGGGCAATCAGCCCCAGCATTTT
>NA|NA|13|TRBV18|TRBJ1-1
CASSFYYDTEAFF
TGTGCCAGCTCGTTCTATTACGACACTGAAGCTTTCTTT
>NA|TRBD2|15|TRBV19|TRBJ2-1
CASSVTSGSLNEQFF
TGTGCCAGTAGTGTAACTAGCGGGAGCTTGAATGAGCAGTTCTTC
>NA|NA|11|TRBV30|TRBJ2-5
CAWGLGETQYF
TGTGCCTGGGGTTTAGGGGAGACCCAGTACTTC
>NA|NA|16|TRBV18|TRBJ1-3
CASSPILEREGNTIYF
TGTGCCAGCTCACCGATCCTCGAGAGGGAAGGAAACACCATATATTTT
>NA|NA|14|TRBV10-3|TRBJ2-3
CATLSSNFGDTQYF
TGTGCCACCTTATCTAGTAATTTCGGAGATACGCAGTATTTT
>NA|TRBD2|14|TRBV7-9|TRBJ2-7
CATGLAGGMKEQYF
TGTGCCACAGGACTAGCGGGAGGAATGAAGGAGCAGTACTTC
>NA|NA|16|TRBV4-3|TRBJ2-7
CASSQPHKAGYHEQYF
TGCGCCAGCAGCCAACCCCACAAAGCCGGGTACCACGAGCAGTACTTC
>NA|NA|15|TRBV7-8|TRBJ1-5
CASSLGGASNQPQHF
TGTGCCAGCAGCTTGGGGGGGGCAAGCAATCAGCCCCAGCATTTT
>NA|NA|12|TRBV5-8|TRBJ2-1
CASSVFRSEQFF
TGTGCCAGCAGCGTTTTTAGAAGCGAGCAGTTCTTC
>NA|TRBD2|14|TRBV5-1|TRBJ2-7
CASKLAGGPYEQYF
TGCGCCAGCAAGTTAGCGGGAGGCCCTTACGAGCAGTACTTC
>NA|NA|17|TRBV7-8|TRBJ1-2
CASSSSKGTAANYGYTF
TGTGCCAGCAGCTCGAGCAAGGGGACGGCCGCTAACTATGGCTACACCTTC
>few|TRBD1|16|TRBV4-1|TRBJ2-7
CASSHWTGARSYEQYF
TGCGCCAGCAGCCACTGGACAGGGGCACGCTCCTACGAGCAGTACTTC
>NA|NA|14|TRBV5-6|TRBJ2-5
CASSPDPREETQYF
TGTGCCAGCAGCCCGGACCCGCGAGAGGAGACCCAGTACTTC
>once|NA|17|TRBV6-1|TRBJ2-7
CASSAILGVGGRYEQYF
TGTGCCAGCAGTGCGATTCTGGGCGTGGGGGGTCGATACGAGCAGTACTTC
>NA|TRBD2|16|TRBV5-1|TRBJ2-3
CASGRTGRSSADTQYF
TGCGCCAGTGGCCGAACCGGGAGGAGTTCGGCAGATACGCAGTATTTT
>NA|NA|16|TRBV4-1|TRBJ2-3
CASSQVSGVSSDTQYF
TGCGCCAGCAGCCAAGTGTCAGGGGTATCATCTGATACGCAGTATTTT